This section outlines one T cell receptor (beta chain) sequence together with its context. No antigen is known for it. TCR beta CDR3 sequences were amplified from RNA transcripts. Carried out on the TCR CDR3, a first-round RT-PCR used the HTBI primer set. MiXCR was run by TCRdb on the multiplex PCR reads, yielding one entry per CDR3 protein. The profile shows about 250,000 distinct CDR3 sequences, roughly 20% of them singletons. This sample holds PBMCs from roughly 10 ml fresh peripheral blood. Trimming removed 2 bases at V and 0 bases at J, with 14 bases between. CDR3 length: 17 amino acids. Germline assignment: CDR1 LGHDT and CDR2 YNNKEL (reference sequence). This entry comes from a study of T cells in Graves' hyperthyroidism and ophthalmopathy. Broader study findings: The model's output predicted ophthalmopathy at a median of roughly 6.9 months prior to onset. Ophthalmopathy was separated from stable hyperthyroidism by a 13 V-J model.

V is TRBV3-1 and J is TRBJ2-1; D call uncertain. Sequenced material: blood. The clonotype was recovered from a man younger than 40 with Graves' ophthalmopathy. Written as DNA, the CDR3 is TGTGCCAGCAGCCAATTACGGATTCTCAGCTCCTACAATGAGCAGTTCTTC. Protein product: CASSQLRILSSYNEQFF.